One and the same sample provided the 2 T cell receptor beta chains below, sequenced in a study of T cell changes during pregnancy in multiple sclerosis. TCRdb's table, derived via immunoSEQ multiplex PCR, lists solely in-frame clones and lacks some. Counted here are about 44,000 clones, about nine tenths occurring once; the ten biggest clones make up approximately 1.1%. The source material was CD4+ T cells from peripheral blood mononuclear cells, sampled after pregnancy. The receptor set was obtained from a female donor with multiple sclerosis, enrolled in a pregnancy study.

The chain employs TRBV11-3 and TRBJ2-3; 14 nucleotides align to TRBD2. Germline V gene lookup returns CDR1 SGHNT and CDR2 YENEEA. V was clipped by 5 bases and J by 6 bases; unmatched bases: 7. CDR3 length: 16 residues. The CDR3: CASSPGTSGSSDTQYF. As DNA, the CDR3 is TGTGCCAGCAGCCCCGGGACTAGCGGGAGCTCGGATACGCAGTATTTT. Looking up the rest from reference TRBV11-3 and TRBJ2-3 gives the full variable domain: EAGVVQSPRYKIIEKKQPVAFWCNPISGHNTLYWYLQNLGQGPELLIRYENEEAVDDSQLPKDRFSAERLKGVDSTLKIQPAELGDSAVYLCASSPGTSGSSDTQYFGPGTRLTVL.

The J gene is TRBJ1-1, the V gene TRBV19, with 9 nucleotides matching TRBD1. V dropped 5 bases and J dropped 0; count of bases not matched to a gene: 1. This CDR3 spans 14 amino acids. Germline loops: CDR1 LNHDA, CDR2 SQIVND (reference sequence). CDR3 nucleotides: TGTGCCAGTAGTCACAGGGGGCTGAACACTGAAGCTTTCTTT. It yields the protein CASSHRGLNTEAFF.